This T cell receptor (beta chain) was captured in a study of blood T cells in healthy people across ages. Study observations and caveats: Long-lived donors exceeded aged donors in naive CD4+ cells and diversity.

The CDR3 contains 16 residues. The junction had 9 bases not matched to a gene; V was cut back by 3 bases and J by 5 bases. Germline V gene data show CDR1 as SNHLY and CDR2 as FYNNEI. Primers used in a second PCR of about 6 to 12 cycles were a sample-barcoded 5' primer and a J-beta primer mix. Each CDR3 protein gets one entry after TCRdb re-called the 5' RACE reads with MiXCR. This table has 1.2 million to 1.5 million distinct CDR3 sequences, around 39% appearing once. This clonotype occurred a few times. Its target is not known. This clonotype was sampled from a woman in her late teens or twenties in good health. Specimen: blood. V gene TRBV2 combines with J gene TRBJ2-1; 8 nucleotides align to TRBD2. The CDR3 sequence: CASSDSTGGLNNEQFF. For the CDR3, the DNA is TGTGCCAGCAGTGATTCTACGGGGGGGCTCAACAATGAGCAGTTCTTC.